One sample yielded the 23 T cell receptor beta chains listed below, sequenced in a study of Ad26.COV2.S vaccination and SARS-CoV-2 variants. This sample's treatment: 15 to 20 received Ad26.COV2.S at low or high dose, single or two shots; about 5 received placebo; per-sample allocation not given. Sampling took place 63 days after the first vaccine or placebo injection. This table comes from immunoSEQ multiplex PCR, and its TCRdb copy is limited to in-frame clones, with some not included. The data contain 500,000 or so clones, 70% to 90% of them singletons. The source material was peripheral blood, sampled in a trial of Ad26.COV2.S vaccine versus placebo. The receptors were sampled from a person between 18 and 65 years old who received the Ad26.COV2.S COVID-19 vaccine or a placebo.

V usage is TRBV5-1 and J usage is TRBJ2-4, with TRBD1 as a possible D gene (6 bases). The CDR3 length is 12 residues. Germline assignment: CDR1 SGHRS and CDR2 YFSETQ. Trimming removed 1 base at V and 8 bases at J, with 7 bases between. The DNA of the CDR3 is TGCGCCAGCAGCTTGAAGGGGGACATTCAGTACTTC. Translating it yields CASSLKGDIQYF. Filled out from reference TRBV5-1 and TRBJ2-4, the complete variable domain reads KAGVTQTPRYLIKTRGQQVTLSCSPISGHRSVSWYQQTPGQGLQFLFEYFSETQRNKGNFPGRFSGRQFSNSRSEMNVSTLELGDSALYLCASSLKGDIQYFGAGTRLSVL.

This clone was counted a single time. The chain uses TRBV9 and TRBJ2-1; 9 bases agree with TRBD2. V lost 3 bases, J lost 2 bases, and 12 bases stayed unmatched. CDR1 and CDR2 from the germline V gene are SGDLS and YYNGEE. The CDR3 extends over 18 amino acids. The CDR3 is CASSAVGLALRTYNEQFF. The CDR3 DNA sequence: TGTGCCAGCAGCGCCGTGGGACTAGCTCTTCGAACCTACAATGAGCAGTTCTTC.

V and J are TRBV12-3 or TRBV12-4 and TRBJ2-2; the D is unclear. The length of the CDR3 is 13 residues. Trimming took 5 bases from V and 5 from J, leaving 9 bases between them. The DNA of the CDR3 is TGTGCCAGCAGTCAACACAGTACCGGGGAGCTGTTTTTT. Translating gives CASSQHSTGELFF.

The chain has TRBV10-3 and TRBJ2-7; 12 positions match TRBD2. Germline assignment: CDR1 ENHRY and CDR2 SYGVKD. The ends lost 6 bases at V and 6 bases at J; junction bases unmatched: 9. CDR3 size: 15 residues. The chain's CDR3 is CAISELAGGPREQYF. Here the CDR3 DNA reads TGTGCCATCAGCGAGCTAGCGGGAGGGCCCCGCGAGCAGTACTTC.

CDR3 coding DNA: TGCGCCAGCAGCTCGTTAGCGGGAGGGCCGAAAAATGAGCAGTTCTTC. Encoded protein: CASSSLAGGPKNEQFF. The chain has TRBV5-1 and TRBJ2-1; 11 bases line up with TRBD2. The CDR3 covers 16 residues. From germline, CDR1 is SGHRS and CDR2 YFSETQ. Trimming cost V 3 bases and J 7 bases; bases outside gene matches: 9.

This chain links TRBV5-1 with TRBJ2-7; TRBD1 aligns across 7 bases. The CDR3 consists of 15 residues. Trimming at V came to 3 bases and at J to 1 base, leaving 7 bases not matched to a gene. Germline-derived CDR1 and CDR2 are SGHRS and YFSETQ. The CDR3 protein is CASSWSGQESYEQYF. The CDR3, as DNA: TGCGCCAGCAGCTGGAGTGGACAGGAGTCCTACGAGCAGTACTTC.

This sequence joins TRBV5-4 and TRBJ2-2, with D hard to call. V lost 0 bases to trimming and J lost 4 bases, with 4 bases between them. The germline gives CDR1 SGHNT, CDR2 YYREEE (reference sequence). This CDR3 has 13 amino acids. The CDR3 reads CASSLEATGELFF. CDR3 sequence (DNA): TGTGCCAGCAGCTTGGAGGCCACCGGGGAGCTGTTTTTT.

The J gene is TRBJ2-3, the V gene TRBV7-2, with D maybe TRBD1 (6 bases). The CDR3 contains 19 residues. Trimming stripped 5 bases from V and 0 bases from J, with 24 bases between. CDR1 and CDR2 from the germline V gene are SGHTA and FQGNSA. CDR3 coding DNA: TGTGCCAGCAGCCAATTTAGCGATCTGGGGGCCGCTAGCACAGATACGCAGTATTTT. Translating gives CASSQFSDLGAASTDTQYF. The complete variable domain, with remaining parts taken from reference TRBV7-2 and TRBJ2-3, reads GAGVSQSPSNKVTEKGKDVELRCDPISGHTALYWYRQSLGQGLEFLIYFQGNSAPDKSGLPSDRFSAERTGGSVSTLTIQRTQQEDSAVYLCASSQFSDLGAASTDTQYFGPGTRLTVL.

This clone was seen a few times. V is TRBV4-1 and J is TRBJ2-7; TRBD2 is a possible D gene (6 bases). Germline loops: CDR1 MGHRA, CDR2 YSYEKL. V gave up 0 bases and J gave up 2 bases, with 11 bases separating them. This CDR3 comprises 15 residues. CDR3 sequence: CASSQERLGTYEQYF. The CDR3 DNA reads TGCGCCAGCAGCCAAGAGAGACTAGGGACCTACGAGCAGTACTTC.

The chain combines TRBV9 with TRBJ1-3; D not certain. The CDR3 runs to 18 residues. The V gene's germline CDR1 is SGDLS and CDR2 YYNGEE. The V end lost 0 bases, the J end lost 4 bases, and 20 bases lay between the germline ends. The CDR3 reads CASSVGAGVRFQGNTIYF. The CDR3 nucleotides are TGTGCCAGCAGCGTAGGGGCCGGGGTCCGATTCCAGGGAAACACCATATATTTT.

The CDR3 is CASSLVIGGAGNTIYF. CDR3 in DNA: TGTGCCAGCAGCTTAGTCATCGGGGGAGCTGGAAACACCATATATTTT. The J gene is TRBJ1-3, the V gene TRBV7-6; possibly TRBD1 for D (5 bases). Trimming left V 1 base short and J 2 bases short, with 12 bases between. CDR1 and CDR2 (germline): SGHVS, FNYEAQ. The CDR3 contains 16 residues.

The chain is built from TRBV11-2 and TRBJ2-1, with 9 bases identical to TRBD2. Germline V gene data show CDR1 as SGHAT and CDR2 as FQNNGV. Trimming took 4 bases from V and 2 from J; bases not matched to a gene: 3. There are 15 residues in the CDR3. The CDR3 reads CASSSGLATYNEQFF. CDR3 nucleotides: TGTGCCAGCAGCTCCGGACTAGCGACCTACAATGAGCAGTTCTTC.

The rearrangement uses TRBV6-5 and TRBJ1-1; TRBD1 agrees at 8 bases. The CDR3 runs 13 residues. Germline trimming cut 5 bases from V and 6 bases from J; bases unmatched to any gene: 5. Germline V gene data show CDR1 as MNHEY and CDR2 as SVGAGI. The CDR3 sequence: CASSKTGEAEAFF. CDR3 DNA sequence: TGTGCCAGCAGTAAGACAGGGGAGGCTGAAGCTTTCTTT.

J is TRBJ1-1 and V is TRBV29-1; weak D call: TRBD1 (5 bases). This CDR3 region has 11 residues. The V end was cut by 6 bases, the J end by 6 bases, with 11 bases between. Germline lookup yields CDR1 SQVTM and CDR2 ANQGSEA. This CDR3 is CSVTPGSEAFF. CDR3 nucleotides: TGCAGCGTCACTCCAGGGTCTGAAGCTTTCTTT. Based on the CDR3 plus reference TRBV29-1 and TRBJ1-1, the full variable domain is SAVISQKPSRDICQRGTSLTIQCQVDSQVTMMFWYRQQPGQSLTLIATANQGSEATYESGFVIDKFPISRPNLTFSTLTVSNMSPEDSSIYLCSVTPGSEAFFGQGTRLTVV.

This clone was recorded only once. The CDR3 loop reads CASSDPTVGVNNEQFF. CDR3 coding DNA: TGTGCCAGCAGTGACCCGACGGTGGGTGTCAACAATGAGCAGTTCTTC. This chain uses TRBV2 with TRBJ2-1; D is unclear. This CDR3 comprises 16 residues. The V end lost 3 bases, the J end lost 5 bases, and 17 bases lay between the germline ends. From germline, CDR1 is SNHLY and CDR2 FYNNEI.

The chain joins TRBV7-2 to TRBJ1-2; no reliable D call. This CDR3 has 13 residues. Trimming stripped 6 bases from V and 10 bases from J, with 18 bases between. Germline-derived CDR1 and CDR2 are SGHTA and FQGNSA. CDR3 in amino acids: CASSNQDRTFYTF. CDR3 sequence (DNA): TGTGCCAGCAGTAACCAGGACCGGACTTTCTACACCTTC.

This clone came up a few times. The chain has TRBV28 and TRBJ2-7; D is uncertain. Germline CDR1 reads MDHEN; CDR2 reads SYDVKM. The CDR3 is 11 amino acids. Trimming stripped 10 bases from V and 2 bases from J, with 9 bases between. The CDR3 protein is CATKGPYEQYF. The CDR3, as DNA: TGTGCCACCAAAGGACCCTACGAGCAGTACTTC. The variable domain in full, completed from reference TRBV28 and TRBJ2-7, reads DVKVTQSSRYLVKRTGEKVFLECVQDMDHENMFWYRQDPGLGLRLIYFSYDVKMKEKGDIPEGYSVSREKKERFSLILESASTNQTSMYLCATKGPYEQYFGPGTRLTVT.

CDR3 bases: TGCGCCAGCAGCTTGTCGGCTAAGAACACCGGGGAGCTGTTTTTT. Protein sequence: CASSLSAKNTGELFF. This rearrangement joins TRBV5-1 to TRBJ2-2; D ambiguous. The CDR3 sequence is 15 residues long. V was clipped by 1 base and J by 1 base, with 8 bases between them. Germline CDR1 SGHRS, CDR2 YFSETQ. Full variable domain (outside the CDR3, taken from reference TRBV5-1 and TRBJ2-2): KAGVTQTPRYLIKTRGQQVTLSCSPISGHRSVSWYQQTPGQGLQFLFEYFSETQRNKGNFPGRFSGRQFSNSRSEMNVSTLELGDSALYLCASSLSAKNTGELFFGEGSRLTVL.

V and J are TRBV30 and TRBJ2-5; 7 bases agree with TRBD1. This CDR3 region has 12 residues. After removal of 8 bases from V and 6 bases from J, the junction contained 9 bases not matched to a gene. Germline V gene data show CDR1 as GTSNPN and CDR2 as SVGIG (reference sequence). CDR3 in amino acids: CAVQGTRKTQYF. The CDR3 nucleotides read TGTGCCGTACAGGGGACACGAAAGACCCAGTACTTC.

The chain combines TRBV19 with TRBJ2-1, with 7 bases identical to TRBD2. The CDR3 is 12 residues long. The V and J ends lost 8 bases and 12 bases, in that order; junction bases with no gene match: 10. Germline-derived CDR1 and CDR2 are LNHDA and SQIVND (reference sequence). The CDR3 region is CASSGLPGVQFF. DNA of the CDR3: TGTGCCAGTTCGGGACTACCCGGTGTGCAGTTCTTC.

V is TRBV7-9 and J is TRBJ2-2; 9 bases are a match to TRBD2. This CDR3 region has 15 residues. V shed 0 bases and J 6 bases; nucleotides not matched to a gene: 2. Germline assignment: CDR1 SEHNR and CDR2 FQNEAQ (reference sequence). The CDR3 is CASSLAGTSSGELFF. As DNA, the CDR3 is TGTGCCAGCAGCTTAGCTGGGACTAGCTCCGGGGAGCTGTTTTTT. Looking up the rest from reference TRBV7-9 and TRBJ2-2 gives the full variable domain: DTGVSQNPRHKITKRGQNVTFRCDPISEHNRLYWYRQTLGQGPEFLTYFQNEAQLEKSRLLSDRFSAERPKGSFSTLEIQRTEQGDSAMYLCASSLAGTSSGELFFGEGSRLTVL.

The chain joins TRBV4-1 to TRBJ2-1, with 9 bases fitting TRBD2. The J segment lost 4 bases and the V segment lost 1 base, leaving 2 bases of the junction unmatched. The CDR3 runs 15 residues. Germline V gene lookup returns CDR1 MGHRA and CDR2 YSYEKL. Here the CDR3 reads CASSQGLAVYNEQFF. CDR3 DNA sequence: TGCGCCAGCAGCCAAGGACTAGCGGTATACAATGAGCAGTTCTTC.

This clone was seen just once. The CDR3 sequence: CASSRTSGGSYEQYF. CDR3 coding DNA: TGTGCCAGCAGCCGGACCAGCGGCGGTAGCTACGAGCAGTACTTC. The V and J genes are TRBV7-2 and TRBJ2-7; D may be TRBD2 (5 bases). Germline V gene sequence: CDR1 SGHTA, CDR2 FQGNSA. The V end was cut by 5 bases, the J end by 3 bases, with 17 bases between. The CDR3 contains 15 residues.